The sample holds a few counts of the clone carrying this TCR beta chain. Trimming took off 1 base at V and 3 bases at J, with 16 bases between the two ends. Germline V gene sequence: CDR1 MNHNY, CDR2 SVGAGI (reference sequence). CDR3 length: 17 residues. Individual cDNA molecules received unique molecular identifiers in the library. TCRdb recomputed calls from the reads with MiXCR, one row per CDR3 protein. The sample yields roughly 120,000 distinct CDR3 sequences, less than 10% seen once. The data were taken from a study of human T cells and chemical hapten exposure. Whole-study context: Variation in per-sample TCR yields came mainly from small pooled library volume differences.

Before extraction, the whole blood was not fractionated, and total RNA was taken from it. Sample: whole blood. This TCR came from a human donor in good health. Some clones in this sample may be carry-over from other donors' samples. This chain joins TRBV6-6 and TRBJ2-1; D perhaps matches TRBD1 (5 bases). CDR3 coding DNA: TGTGCCAGCAGTTACTTCTCCGGGCAGGGAAACTACAATGAGCAGTTCTTC. Protein product: CASSYFSGQGNYNEQFF.